The 13 T cell receptor beta chains below were found in one sample sequenced in a study of naive and memory T cell subsets. An equimolar mix of two oligonucleotides served as the beta constant-region primer for TRBC1 and TRBC2. Nested alpha and beta constant-region primers with the SP2 primer drove four PCR rounds on ligated cDNA. MiXCR, applied by TCRdb to the UMI-ligation and nested PCR reads, yields one record per CDR3 protein. The repertoire has about 34,000 distinct CDR3 sequences, less than 20% of them found once; the top ten carry 3.4%. The sequenced sample consisted of effector memory CD4+ T cells from blood. Noted subset: effector memory, CD45RA- CD27-. The receptor set was obtained from a human donor in good health.

There are many counts of this clonotype. The chain uses TRBV6-2 or TRBV6-3 and TRBJ1-5; D gene unclear. Looked up from germline, CDR1 is MNHEY and CDR2 is SVGEGT. Between the trimmed V and J ends, which lost 3 bases and 2 bases, there was a span of 5 bases. There are 13 residues in the CDR3. The CDR3 region has the DNA TGTGCCAGCAGTTATACGGGCAATCAGCCCCAGCATTTT. Protein sequence: CASSYTGNQPQHF.

This clonotype has at least ten counts. V gene TRBV3-1 combines with J gene TRBJ1-2; possibly TRBD1 for D (5 bases). CDR3 length: 14 residues. The germline V gene encodes CDR1 LGHDT and CDR2 YNNKEL (reference sequence). V was cut by 1 base and J by 4 bases, with 10 bases left in between. DNA for the CDR3: TGTGCCAGCAGCCAAGCAGGGAGCCCCTATGGCTACACCTTC. As protein: CASSQAGSPYGYTF.

This clonotype has ten or more counts. The rearrangement uses TRBV20-1 and TRBJ1-2, with D perhaps matching TRBD1 (5 bases). The V end lost 1 base, the J end lost 3 bases, and 12 bases lay between the germline ends. Germline CDR1 is DFQATT and CDR2 is SNEGSKA (reference sequence). The CDR3 contains 14 residues. The CDR3 bases are TGCAGTGCTAGAGTTTCCGAGGGGCACTATGGCTACACCTTC. This codes for CSARVSEGHYGYTF.

The rearrangement uses TRBV6-6 and TRBJ1-1; 10 positions agree with TRBD1. Germline CDR1 MNHNY, CDR2 SVGAGI (reference sequence). This CDR3 is built from 13 residues. Trimming at V came to 6 bases and at J to 5 bases, leaving 3 bases not matched to a gene. The CDR3 DNA is TGTGCCAGCAGGGGACAGGGGAAGACTGAAGCTTTCTTT. This sequence encodes CASRGQGKTEAFF.

The sample holds many counts of this clonotype. This chain connects TRBV7-3 to TRBJ2-7; TRBD1 agrees at 8 bases. CDR1 is SGHTA, CDR2 FQGTGA, per germline. The CDR3 consists of 14 residues. The ends lost 5 bases at V and 2 bases at J; junction bases unmatched: 5. The CDR3 DNA is TGTGCCAGCAGCCCTGACAGGGGCCCCTACGAGCAGTACTTC. Protein product: CASSPDRGPYEQYF. The whole variable domain, filled in from reference TRBV7-3 and TRBJ2-7, reads GAGVSQTPSNKVTEKGKYVELRCDPISGHTALYWYRQSLGQGPEFLIYFQGTGAADDSGLPNDRFFAVRPEGSVSTLKIQRTERGDSAVYLCASSPDRGPYEQYFGPGTRLTVT.

The CDR3 here is CSARPLAGQGPGYTF. The CDR3 DNA is TGCAGTGCTAGACCCCTAGCGGGACAGGGCCCCGGCTACACCTTC. The chain recombines TRBV20-1 with TRBJ1-2, with 9 bases aligning to TRBD1. The CDR3 sequence is 15 residues long. Trimming took 2 bases from V and 8 from J; bases not matched to a gene: 12. CDR1 is DFQATT and CDR2 is SNEGSKA in the germline V gene (reference sequence).

CDR3 nucleotides: TGTGCCAGCTCCCCGGACCACGCAGGTGGGGGAAACACCATATATTTT. Translating gives CASSPDHAGGGNTIYF. The genes are TRBV18 and TRBJ1-3; D is uncertain. The V gene's germline CDR1 is KGHSH and CDR2 LQKENI. CDR3 length equals 16 residues. Trimming took 6 bases from V and 4 from J, leaving 19 bases between them.

V gene TRBV14 combines with J gene TRBJ2-5; 9 positions agree with TRBD1. CDR1 SGHDN and CDR2 FVKESK come from the germline V gene. V was pared by 4 bases and J by 2 bases, with 5 bases of the junction left unmatched. The CDR3 contains 15 residues. CDR3 in amino acids: CASSRGTGRQETQYF. As DNA, the CDR3 is TGTGCCAGCAGCCGTGGGACAGGGCGTCAAGAGACCCAGTACTTC.

In this sample, this clonotype turned up a few times. The rearrangement joins TRBV5-6 to TRBJ1-1; D unresolved. The CDR3 contains 13 residues. V was shortened by 4 bases and J by 4 bases, with 11 bases between the two germline ends. Germline V gene data show CDR1 as SGHDT and CDR2 as YYEEEE. CDR3 region: CASSPGRSTEAFF. The CDR3 DNA sequence: TGTGCCAGCAGCCCGGGCCGATCCACTGAAGCTTTCTTT.

There are a few counts of this clonotype. CDR3 sequence (DNA): TGTGCCAGCAGCCGGGCACTAGCGGGAGGCTTCTACGAGCAGTACTTC. This sequence encodes CASSRALAGGFYEQYF. The chain combines TRBV3-1 with TRBJ2-7; 12 bases are shared with TRBD2. The CDR3 covers 16 residues. Losses at the gene ends were 4 bases for V and 3 bases for J; bases not matched to a gene: 7. The germline CDR1 and CDR2 sequences are LGHDT and YNNKEL (reference sequence).

The chain joins TRBV6-1 to TRBJ2-7, with 9 bases identical to TRBD1. Germline assignment: CDR1 MNHNS and CDR2 SASEGT. J was trimmed by 3 bases and V by 4 bases; bases with no gene match: 7. The CDR3 loop spans 15 amino acids. The CDR3 spells CASSVGTGTLYEQYF. CDR3 DNA: TGTGCCAGCAGTGTCGGGACAGGGACCCTCTACGAGCAGTACTTC.

V is TRBV15 and J is TRBJ1-1; no clear D. The CDR3 extends over 12 amino acids. Germline V CDR1 and CDR2: LNHNV, YYDKDF (reference sequence). V lost 1 base to trimming and J lost 10 bases, with 10 bases between them. This CDR3 is CATSRVSGVAFF. CDR3 sequence (DNA): TGTGCCACCAGCAGAGTTTCCGGGGTAGCTTTCTTT. Full variable domain (outside the CDR3, taken from reference TRBV15 and TRBJ1-1): DAMVIQNPRYQVTQFGKPVTLSCSQTLNHNVMYWYQQKSSQAPKLLFHYYDKDFNNEADTPDNFQSRRPNTSFCFLDIRSPGLGDTAMYLCATSRVSGVAFFGQGTRLTVV.

This chain uses TRBV18 with TRBJ1-5; D might be TRBD1 (6 bases). CDR3 length: 17 residues. Germline V gene lookup returns CDR1 KGHSH and CDR2 LQKENI. The ends were cut back, 3 bases at V and 2 bases at J, with 17 bases in the middle. CDR3 in DNA: TGTGCCAGCTCACCGGGGGCAGGAAATAGGGGCAATCAGCCCCAGCATTTT. Amino acids: CASSPGAGNRGNQPQHF.